Ten or more counts support the clone carrying this T cell receptor beta chain. The sample belongs to a study of CD8+CD57+ T cells in acquired aplastic anemia. Genomic DNA was employed as the template in profiling TCR beta VDJ and CDR3. A single record per CDR3 protein comes from TCRdb applying MiXCR to the reads. The sample contains 150,000 to 200,000 distinct CDR3 sequences, roughly 45% of which appear only once. Trimming cost V 0 bases and J 1 base, with 9 bases left between them. The CDR3 length is 15 residues. Germline V gene data show CDR1 as LNHNV and CDR2 as YYDKDF (reference sequence). This clonotype originated in a human donor in good health. The rearrangement joins TRBV15 to TRBJ1-1, with D maybe TRBD1 (5 bases). Sequencing input: sorted CD4+, CD8+, or CD8+CD57+ T cells (not recorded which) from PBMCs. The CDR3 spells CATSRDRGGNTEAFF. As DNA, the CDR3 is TGTGCCACCAGCAGAGATCGCGGGGGGAACACTGAAGCTTTCTTT.